The 28 T cell receptor beta chains reported below all come from one sample, sequenced in a study of blood T cell repertoires in COVID-19. Assay used: immunoSEQ multiplex PCR; TCRdb lists only in-frame clones, some missing. Of 200,000 to 250,000 clones listed, 84% are singletons. The sequenced material came from peripheral blood. The receptors come from a man in his forties or fifties with active or convalescent COVID-19.

This chain uses TRBV7-2 with TRBJ2-5; possibly TRBD2 for D (5 bases). The V end lost 0 bases, the J end lost 2 bases, and 10 bases lay between the germline ends. Germline CDR1 SGHTA, CDR2 FQGNSA. CDR3 length: 15 amino acids. The CDR3 nucleotides read TGTGCCAGCAGCTTAGCGTTACTAGAACAAGAGACCCAGTACTTC. It codes for CASSLALLEQETQYF.

The chain couples TRBV27 to TRBJ2-1; 9 nucleotides match TRBD2. The V and J ends lost 2 bases and 2 bases, in that order; junction bases with no gene match: 4. The germline CDR1 and CDR2 sequences are MNHEY and SMNVEV (reference sequence). This CDR3 contains 16 residues. CDR3 in amino acids: CASSLIAGGPYNEQFF. The DNA for the CDR3 is TGTGCCAGCAGTTTAATTGCGGGAGGGCCCTACAATGAGCAGTTCTTC.

The rearrangement joins TRBV18 to TRBJ1-6; D remains ambiguous. Per the germline V gene, CDR1 is KGHSH and CDR2 is LQKENI. Trimming took off 6 bases at V and 5 bases at J, with 17 bases between the two ends. CDR3 size: 16 residues. In nucleotides, the CDR3 is TGTGCCAGCTCCCCCGGAACGGGAGTCAATAATTCACCCCTCCACTTT. It translates to CASSPGTGVNNSPLHF.

The chain joins TRBV6-6 to TRBJ2-1; perhaps TRBD1 as D (5 bases). This CDR3 spans 14 amino acids. Looked up from germline, CDR1 is MNHNY and CDR2 is SVGAGI (reference sequence). Between the trimmed V and J ends, which lost 7 bases and 7 bases, there was a span of 17 bases. This chain's CDR3 is CASKDRIRNNEQFF. CDR3 bases: TGTGCCAGCAAAGACAGAATTCGGAATAATGAGCAGTTCTTC.

The CDR3 DNA follows: TGCGCCAGCAGCCTACAGGGCCATAGCAATCAGCCCCAGCATTTT. Protein product: CASSLQGHSNQPQHF. The chain carries TRBV5-1 and TRBJ1-5, with D perhaps TRBD1 (6 bases). Per germline, CDR1 SGHRS and CDR2 YFSETQ. The CDR3 is 15 residues long. V lost 4 bases to trimming and J lost 0 bases, with 11 bases between them.

V is TRBV5-1 and J is TRBJ2-5; TRBD2 matches 10 bases. There are 15 residues in the CDR3. V shed 1 base and J 3 bases; nucleotides not matched to a gene: 3. Per the germline V gene, CDR1 is SGHRS and CDR2 is YFSETQ. The CDR3 loop reads CASSLNGLAEETQYF. The CDR3 DNA follows: TGCGCCAGCAGCTTGAATGGACTAGCGGAAGAGACCCAGTACTTC.

The table lists this clone with a count of one. The chain combines TRBV4-3 with TRBJ2-3; 7 nucleotides align to TRBD2. Germline values: CDR1 LGHNA, CDR2 YSLEER. The CDR3 runs to 16 residues. J was trimmed by 4 bases and V by 3 bases; bases with no gene match: 10. CDR3 amino acids: CASSHTGTTMADTQYF. The CDR3 nucleotides are TGCGCCAGCAGCCACACCGGGACTACGATGGCAGATACGCAGTATTTT.

This clone was detected a few times. This CDR3 is CASRPGGGGAFF. For the CDR3, the DNA is TGTGCCAGCAGACCAGGGGGTGGGGGAGCTTTCTTT. The chain combines TRBV12-3 or TRBV12-4 with TRBJ1-1; TRBD1 matches 7 bases. V shed 6 bases, J shed 10 bases, and the junction held 8 bases outside the gene matches. The CDR3 contains 12 residues.

The DNA of the CDR3 is TGTGCCAGCGGAAAGACAGGGGTAGAGACCCAGTACTTC. Residues: CASGKTGVETQYF. This chain connects TRBV27 to TRBJ2-5; TRBD1 matches at 8 bases. CDR3 length: 13 residues. CDR1 and CDR2 (germline): MNHEY, SMNVEV (reference sequence). V was pared by 8 bases and J by 4 bases, with 6 bases of the junction left unmatched.

The chain combines TRBV18 with TRBJ2-2, with 13 bases lining up with TRBD2. Germline trimming cut 6 bases from V and 4 bases from J; bases unmatched to any gene: 8. Germline V gene data show CDR1 as KGHSH and CDR2 as LQKENI. The CDR3 contains 17 residues. CDR3 nucleotides: TGTGCCAGCTCCCCCGGACTAGCGGGAGTGGTCACCGGGGAGCTGTTTTTT. This codes for CASSPGLAGVVTGELFF.

The J gene is TRBJ2-7, the V gene TRBV2; TRBD1 matches 7 bases. CDR1 and CDR2 from the germline V gene are SNHLY and FYNNEI. The V gene end was trimmed by 7 bases and the J gene end by 0 bases; junction bases not matched to a gene: 3. There are 13 residues in the CDR3. As DNA, the CDR3 is TGTGCCAGCAAAGGGACAGTCTCCTACGAGCAGTACGTC. Protein: CASKGTVSYEQYV.

The table lists this clone with a count of one. The chain joins TRBV28 to TRBJ2-7; 11 bases map to TRBD2. The V gene's germline CDR1 is MDHEN and CDR2 SYDVKM. J lost 3 bases, V lost 6 bases, and 13 bases had no gene match. CDR3 length: 17 residues. The CDR3 DNA sequence: TGTGCCAGCAGATTAGCGGGAGGGCCCAATATAAACTACGAGCAGTACTTC. This codes for CASRLAGGPNINYEQYF.

This rearrangement joins TRBV12-3 or TRBV12-4 to TRBJ2-7, with D uncertain. The CDR3 loop spans 13 amino acids. Trimming removed 4 bases from V and 3 bases from J, with 10 bases in between. The CDR3 is CASSWAGHYEQYF. CDR3 in DNA: TGTGCCAGCAGTTGGGCAGGCCACTACGAGCAGTACTTC.

This clone was detected a few times. The genes are TRBV27 and TRBJ1-5, with 7 bases lining up with TRBD1. Germline CDR1 is MNHEY and CDR2 is SMNVEV (reference sequence). The length of the CDR3 is 15 residues. Trimming cost V 2 bases and J 4 bases; bases outside gene matches: 5. Here the CDR3 DNA reads TGTGCCAGCAGTTTAGGATTACAGGGGAATCAGCCCCAGCATTTT. Amino acids: CASSLGLQGNQPQHF.

The genes are TRBV2 and TRBJ1-1; D gene ambiguous. The CDR3 runs 12 residues. Trimming took 5 bases from V and 7 from J, leaving 11 bases between them. Per the germline V gene, CDR1 is SNHLY and CDR2 is FYNNEI. The CDR3 spells CASSNPSIEAFF. The CDR3 nucleotides read TGTGCCAGCAGTAACCCGAGTATTGAAGCTTTCTTT.

The V and J genes are TRBV3-1 (or the pseudogene TRBV3-2) and TRBJ1-1, with D possibly TRBD1 on 5 matching bases. From germline, CDR1 is LGHDT and CDR2 YNNKEL (reference sequence). This CDR3 region has 11 residues. V dropped 6 bases and J dropped 5 bases, with 7 bases sitting between them. This CDR3 reads CASRGPTEAFF. CDR3 nucleotide sequence: TGTGCCAGCAGGGGGCCAACTGAAGCTTTCTTT.

The chain joins TRBV5-6 to TRBJ2-7; D is unclear. The CDR3 runs 11 residues. V was shortened by 0 bases and J by 5 bases, with 3 bases between the two germline ends. The germline gives CDR1 SGHDT, CDR2 YYEEEE. The CDR3 reads CASSLGDEQYF. In DNA, the CDR3 is TGTGCCAGCAGCTTGGGCGACGAGCAGTACTTC.

This chain connects TRBV7-6 to TRBJ1-1; possible D gene TRBD1, 6 bases. V lost 0 bases, J lost 1 base, and 9 bases lay in between. CDR1 and CDR2 (germline): SGHVS, FNYEAQ. The CDR3 is made up of 15 amino acids. The CDR3 DNA sequence: TGTGCCAGCAGCTTAGCGGACAGCACGAACACTGAAGCTTTCTTT. It translates to CASSLADSTNTEAFF.

The chain combines TRBV27 with TRBJ2-7; tentatively, D is TRBD2 (6 bases). From germline, CDR1 is MNHEY and CDR2 SMNVEV (reference sequence). Trimming pared 6 bases from V and 3 bases from J, leaving 12 bases between. The CDR3 runs 13 residues. CDR3 in DNA: TGTGCCAGCAGCCCCCGACTAGGCTACGAGCAGTACTTC. Residues: CASSPRLGYEQYF.

The J gene is TRBJ2-3, the V gene TRBV7-2, with 11 bases fitting TRBD2. Unmatched junction bases numbered 11, after V lost 8 bases and J lost 7 bases. This CDR3 is 15 amino acids long. Looked up from germline, CDR1 is SGHTA and CDR2 is FQGNSA. CDR3 coding DNA: TGTGCCAGCGCCCCCAGTCCTAGCGGGGGGTATACGCAGTATTTT. This sequence encodes CASAPSPSGGYTQYF.

V usage is TRBV6-2 or TRBV6-3 and J usage is TRBJ2-1; D remains unclear. The V gene's germline CDR1 is MNHEY and CDR2 SVGEGT. CDR3 length: 15 amino acids. V lost 2 bases and J lost 3, with 11 bases in between. In nucleotides, the CDR3 is TGTGCCAGCAGTTACGCCCTAGACCTCTACAATGAGCAGTTCTTC. Its translation is CASSYALDLYNEQFF.

Points on this clone: The sample holds other DNA sequences that translate to the same CDR3. DNA of the CDR3: TGTGCCAGCAGTCTGACAGGGGATTCACCCCTCCACTTT. Translated, it gives CASSLTGDSPLHF. The chain recombines TRBV27 with TRBJ1-6; TRBD1 matches 8 bases. Per germline, CDR1 MNHEY and CDR2 SMNVEV (reference sequence). V gave up 5 bases and J gave up 8 bases; unmatched junction bases: 2. The CDR3 length is 13 residues.

V and J are TRBV6-9 and TRBJ2-2; D possibly corresponds to TRBD1 (8 bases). Trimming left V 10 bases short and J 6 bases short, with 15 bases between. Looked up from germline, CDR1 is MNHGY and CDR2 is SVAAGI. CDR3 length: 13 residues. The CDR3 sequence is CANRGSGAGELFF. CDR3 DNA: TGTGCCAACAGGGGGAGCGGGGCCGGGGAGCTGTTTTTT.

This clone was counted between two and nine times. The rearrangement uses TRBV3-1 (or the pseudogene TRBV3-2) and TRBJ2-5, with D perhaps TRBD2 (6 bases). V lost 1 base and J 3 bases, leaving 12 bases between the germline ends. The CDR3 covers 15 residues. Germline lookup yields CDR1 LGHDT and CDR2 YNNKEL (reference sequence). Here the CDR3 DNA reads TGTGCCAGCAGCCAAGGGACTACCCGGGAAGAGACCCAGTACTTC. Translation gives CASSQGTTREETQYF.

The chain joins TRBV28 to TRBJ1-2; weak D call: TRBD1 (6 bases). V gave up 6 bases and J gave up 8 bases, with 10 bases separating them. The CDR3 consists of 11 residues. The germline CDR1 and CDR2 sequences are MDHEN and SYDVKM. In DNA, the CDR3 is TGTGCCAGCAGCACAGGGCGCGGCTACACCTTC. This encodes CASSTGRGYTF.

This chain connects TRBV18 to TRBJ2-7; no definite D call. Trimming removed 3 bases at V and 7 bases at J, with 13 bases between. This CDR3 has 13 residues. Per the germline V gene, CDR1 is KGHSH and CDR2 is LQKENI. Written as DNA, the CDR3 is TGTGCCAGCTCACCTTTACCGTTGAGGGAGCAGTACGTC. Protein product: CASSPLPLREQYV.

V usage is TRBV18 and J usage is TRBJ1-2; TRBD1 matches 9 bases. Germline V gives CDR1 KGHSH, CDR2 LQKENI. There are 19 residues in the CDR3. Trimming removed 1 base from V and 4 bases from J; junction bases left unmatched: 16. The CDR3 region is CASSPRLKSTGGDSYGYTF. CDR3 bases: TGTGCCAGCTCACCACGACTTAAATCGACAGGGGGAGATTCCTATGGCTACACCTTC. The full variable domain, completed using reference TRBV18 and TRBJ1-2, is NAGVMQNPRHLVRRRGQEARLRCSPMKGHSHVYWYRQLPEEGLKFMVYLQKENIIDESGMPKERFSAEFPKEGPSILRIQQVVRGDSAAYFCASSPRLKSTGGDSYGYTFGSGTRLTVV.

The chain joins TRBV7-2 to TRBJ1-1; D unresolved. Per germline, CDR1 SGHTA and CDR2 FQGNSA. Between the trimmed V and J ends, which lost 3 bases and 0 bases, there was a span of 11 bases. This CDR3 is 15 amino acids long. CDR3 nucleotides: TGTGCCAGCAGCTTGACCGGGATGCTGAACACTGAAGCTTTCTTT. Its translation: CASSLTGMLNTEAFF. Based on the CDR3 plus reference TRBV7-2 and TRBJ1-1, the full variable domain is GAGVSQSPSNKVTEKGKDVELRCDPISGHTALYWYRQSLGQGLEFLIYFQGNSAPDKSGLPSDRFSAERTGGSVSTLTIQRTQQEDSAVYLCASSLTGMLNTEAFFGQGTRLTVV.